This is a list of T cell receptor beta chains from one sample in a study of early T cells in non-severe SARS-CoV-2 infection. TCRdb itself ran the 5' RACE reads through MiXCR, one entry per CDR3 protein. This sample has 55,000 to 70,000 distinct CDR3 sequences; 4.6% occur once, and the top ten carry 3% to 4%. The sample here was whole blood, taken at baseline. The source of these receptors is an adult who was a healthcare worker with PCR-confirmed SARS-CoV-2 infection or an uninfected control (not recorded which). The donor label of this sample is uncertain. The CDR3 runs from the conserved cysteine through the conserved F or W. A D gene is named only where the DNA matches it firmly. Clone size, where shown, is once, few, many, or a class for clones that have expanded.

J: TRBJ2-7; length: 11; size: many; D: .; V: TRBV30; CDR3: CAWGSRTEQYF; DNA: TGTGCCTGGGGGTCCCGAACCGAGCAGTACTTC
J: TRBJ1-1; length: 14; size: .; D: .; V: TRBV28; CDR3: CASSARGLNTEAFF; DNA: TGTGCCAGCAGTGCTCGCGGATTGAACACTGAAGCTTTCTTT
J: TRBJ2-5; length: 15; size: many; D: .; V: TRBV2; CDR3: CASSSLTVWSETQYF; DNA: TGTGCCAGCAGTAGTTTGACAGTCTGGTCGGAGACCCAGTACTTC
J: TRBJ2-7; length: 14; size: once; D: .; V: TRBV5-1; CDR3: CASSLALSSYEQYF; DNA: TGCGCCAGCAGCTTGGCCCTGAGCTCCTACGAGCAGTACTTC
J: TRBJ2-3; length: 16; size: .; D: TRBD2; V: TRBV6-5; CDR3: CASSQSTSGGGDTQYF; DNA: TGTGCCAGCAGTCAGTCGACTAGCGGGGGCGGAGATACGCAGTATTTT
J: TRBJ2-2; length: 16; size: few; D: .; V: TRBV21-1; CDR3: CASSAWGPRETGELFF; DNA: TGTGCCAGCAGCGCCTGGGGGCCAAGAGAAACCGGGGAGCTGTTTTTT
J: TRBJ2-5; length: 13; size: .; D: .; V: TRBV6-1; CDR3: CASSADPEETQYF; DNA: TGTGCCAGCAGTGCCGACCCAGAAGAGACCCAGTACTTC
J: TRBJ2-5; length: 13; size: few; D: TRBD1; V: TRBV11-3; CDR3: CASSRDRVETQYF; DNA: TGTGCCAGCAGCAGGGACAGGGTGGAGACCCAGTACTTC
J: TRBJ1-4; length: 12; size: few; D: .; V: TRBV12-3/TRBV12-4; CDR3: CASGDGNEKLFF; DNA: TGTGCCAGCGGGGACGGTAATGAAAAACTGTTTTTT
J: TRBJ2-3; length: 15; size: .; D: TRBD1; V: TRBV2; CDR3: CASRDGTDRVDTQYF; DNA: TGTGCCAGCAGAGACGGGACAGATCGTGTAGATACGCAGTATTTT
J: TRBJ2-3; length: 15; size: many; D: TRBD1; V: TRBV27; CDR3: CASSLRDRATDTQYF; DNA: TGTGCCAGCAGTTTACGGGACAGGGCAACAGATACGCAGTATTTT
J: TRBJ2-1; length: 19; size: .; D: .; V: TRBV27; CDR3: CASSSPQGAHWSSYNEQFF; DNA: TGTGCCAGCAGTTCACCTCAGGGAGCTCACTGGAGCTCCTACAATGAGCAGTTCTTC
J: TRBJ1-1; length: 18; size: few; D: .; V: TRBV12-3/TRBV12-4; CDR3: CASSPTRGLRQENTEAFF; DNA: TGTGCCAGCAGTCCCACCCGAGGTCTTAGACAGGAGAACACTGAAGCTTTCTTT
J: TRBJ2-3; length: 14; size: few; D: TRBD2; V: TRBV19; CDR3: CASNGGLASDTQYF; DNA: TGTGCCAGTAATGGGGGACTAGCGTCAGATACGCAGTATTTT
J: TRBJ2-5; length: 13; size: few; D: TRBD1; V: TRBV12-3/TRBV12-4; CDR3: CASSGQGEGTQYF; DNA: TGTGCCAGCAGTGGACAGGGAGAAGGGACCCAGTACTTC
J: TRBJ1-4; length: 15; size: many; D: TRBD1; V: TRBV19; CDR3: CASSIRRTGPRELFF; DNA: TGTGCCAGTAGTATACGACGGACAGGCCCGAGGGAACTGTTTTTT
J: TRBJ2-3; length: 15; size: many; D: .; V: TRBV24-1; CDR3: CATSFGTGRTDTQYF; DNA: TGTGCCACCAGTTTCGGGACGGGCCGCACAGATACGCAGTATTTT
J: TRBJ2-7; length: 16; size: many; D: TRBD1; V: TRBV5-5; CDR3: CASIQLGTGSVYEQYF; DNA: TGTGCCAGCATCCAACTCGGGACAGGGTCGGTCTACGAGCAGTACTTC
J: TRBJ2-3; length: 14; size: many; D: .; V: TRBV18; CDR3: CASSPPGSTDTQYF; DNA: TGTGCCAGCTCACCACCAGGGAGCACAGATACGCAGTATTTT
J: TRBJ1-4; length: 14; size: .; D: .; V: TRBV7-9; CDR3: CASSLDGSNEKLFF; DNA: TGTGCCAGCAGCTTAGATGGTTCGAATGAAAAACTGTTTTTT
J: TRBJ1-2; length: 17; size: many; D: .; V: TRBV18; CDR3: CASSSQTGGSASYGYTF; DNA: TGTGCCAGCTCAAGTCAAACGGGGGGATCAGCATCCTATGGCTACACCTTC
J: TRBJ2-1; length: 15; size: few; D: TRBD2; V: TRBV7-9; CDR3: CASSGTSGGYNEQFF; DNA: TGTGCCAGCAGCGGGACTAGCGGGGGTTACAATGAGCAGTTCTTC
J: TRBJ2-2; length: 14; size: few; D: .; V: TRBV27; CDR3: CASSSGTLTGELFF; DNA: TGTGCCAGCAGTTCCGGGACTCTTACCGGGGAGCTGTTTTTT
J: TRBJ2-2; length: 16; size: many; D: .; V: TRBV12-3/TRBV12-4; CDR3: CASSLQTQENTGELFF; DNA: TGTGCCAGCAGTCTCCAGACACAGGAGAACACCGGGGAGCTGTTTTTT
J: TRBJ2-2; length: 15; size: .; D: .; V: TRBV27; CDR3: CASSFWLGNTGELFF; DNA: TGTGCCAGCAGTTTCTGGCTAGGGAACACCGGGGAGCTGTTTTTT
J: TRBJ1-6; length: 15; size: few; D: TRBD1; V: TRBV27; CDR3: CASRRQGRDNSPLHF; DNA: TGTGCCAGCAGGCGACAGGGTAGAGATAATTCACCCCTCCACTTT
J: TRBJ2-3; length: 15; size: many; D: TRBD1; V: TRBV18; CDR3: CASSITGEGTDTQYF; DNA: TGTGCCAGCTCCATCACAGGGGAAGGGACAGATACGCAGTATTTT
J: TRBJ2-4; length: 16; size: .; D: .; V: TRBV7-9; CDR3: CASSLATTGTKNIQYF; DNA: TGTGCCAGCAGCTTAGCGACGACAGGAACCAAAAACATTCAGTACTTC
J: TRBJ1-6; length: 15; size: few; D: TRBD1; V: TRBV12-3/TRBV12-4; CDR3: CASSPGDRRNSPLHF; DNA: TGTGCCAGCAGCCCCGGGGACAGAAGGAATTCACCCCTCCACTTT
J: TRBJ2-5; length: 15; size: many; D: TRBD2; V: TRBV11-2; CDR3: CASSILLANQETQYF; DNA: TGTGCCAGCAGCATCCTACTAGCGAACCAAGAGACCCAGTACTTC
J: TRBJ2-1; length: 16; size: many; D: TRBD1; V: TRBV5-8; CDR3: CASSTIRQGRRHEQFF; DNA: TGTGCCAGCAGCACGATTCGACAGGGTCGGCGGCATGAGCAGTTCTTC
J: TRBJ2-7; length: 14; size: few; D: .; V: TRBV5-6; CDR3: CASSLNRVSYEQYF; DNA: TGTGCCAGCAGCTTGAATAGGGTGAGCTACGAGCAGTACTTC
J: TRBJ2-7; length: 11; size: many; D: .; V: TRBV10-3; CDR3: CAISESGEQYF; DNA: TGTGCCATCAGTGAGTCTGGGGAGCAGTACTTC
J: TRBJ2-5; length: 12; size: many; D: .; V: TRBV5-1; CDR3: CASRTEQETQYF; DNA: TGCGCCAGCAGGACGGAACAAGAGACCCAGTACTTC
J: TRBJ1-2; length: 14; size: .; D: TRBD1; V: TRBV7-9; CDR3: CASSLGQGTYGYTF; DNA: TGTGCCAGCAGCTTGGGACAGGGGACCTATGGCTACACCTTC
J: TRBJ2-5; length: 13; size: few; D: .; V: TRBV6-5; CDR3: CASTQPPQETQYF; DNA: TGTGCCAGCACCCAGCCCCCCCAAGAGACCCAGTACTTC
J: TRBJ1-3; length: 16; size: many; D: .; V: TRBV7-2; CDR3: CASRRHGTLTGNTIYF; DNA: TGTGCCAGCAGACGTCACGGGACATTAACAGGAAACACCATATATTTT
J: TRBJ1-5; length: 13; size: .; D: .; V: TRBV12-3/TRBV12-4; CDR3: CASSKEGNQPQHF; DNA: TGTGCCAGCAGTAAAGAGGGGAATCAGCCCCAGCATTTT
J: TRBJ2-3; length: 17; size: many; D: .; V: TRBV18; CDR3: CASSPTRQLTSTDTQYF; DNA: TGTGCCAGCTCACCAACGCGACAGCTCACTAGCACAGATACGCAGTATTTT